This T cell receptor (beta chain) was identified in a study of blood T cell repertoires in COVID-19. As for the study in general: Specimens from acute and convalescent COVID-19 originated in the United States, Italy and Spain. Sample material is recorded as cDNA or gDNA derived from T cells, B-cell-depleted T cells, or PBMCs.

The CDR3 has 16 amino acids. Germline assignment: CDR1 SGHNT and CDR2 YYREEE (reference sequence). V lost 3 bases to trimming and J lost 4 bases, with 17 bases between them. As originally analysed: Researchers report that nucleated cell counts were estimated from reference gene primer amplification. Using immunoSEQ multiplex PCR, the repertoire was profiled, and TCRdb retains in-frame clones only, with some absent. That table gives V, J and clone size, and the DNA gave D and trimming. Of more than 80,000 clones in the sample, around 86% are singletons; the top ten hold about 2%. The sample was peripheral blood. This sequence joins TRBV5-4 and TRBJ1-3, with a possible D match to TRBD1 (6 bases). This sequence was found in a woman in her seventies with acute or convalescent COVID-19. The DNA of the CDR3 is TGTGCCAGCAGCTCCACAGCTGGGGGCGACGGAAACACCATATATTTT. This translates into CASSSTAGGDGNTIYF.